What follows are 25 T cell receptor beta chains derived from one specimen sequenced in a study of shared clonotypes between healthy human individuals. The repertoire was sequenced with immunoSEQ multiplex PCR; TCRdb's copy has only in-frame clones and lacks some. The top ten hold roughly 0.13% of the sample, which has millions of clones, 85% to 95% seen once. Sequences were obtained from naive CD4+ T cells sorted from blood. This sample's subset: CD45RA+ positively selected. These receptors were taken from a man aged 18 to 35 in good health.

This clone came up once. This chain joins TRBV6-5 and TRBJ1-1; TRBD1 aligns across 10 bases. The germline V gene encodes CDR1 MNHEY and CDR2 SVGAGI. V lost 8 bases and J lost 1; bases outside the gene matches: 7. The CDR3 consists of 15 residues. The CDR3 loop is CASRTGGLTNTEAFF. DNA for the CDR3: TGTGCCAGCCGGACAGGGGGATTGACGAACACTGAAGCTTTCTTT.

V usage is TRBV14 and J usage is TRBJ2-3; D possibly corresponds to TRBD1 (6 bases). Trimming took 4 bases from V and 0 from J, leaving 23 bases between them. Per the germline V gene, CDR1 is SGHDN and CDR2 is FVKESK. The CDR3 is 19 residues long. The CDR3 sequence: CASSRTYGQGPRSTDTQYF. DNA for the CDR3: TGTGCCAGCAGCCGAACATATGGGCAGGGGCCCCGAAGCACAGATACGCAGTATTTT.

As to this clone: One end of the junction does not line up with germline, which may come from a read error. The chain combines TRBV7-7 with TRBJ2-5, with D perhaps assigned TRBD1 or TRBD2 (6 bases each). CDR3 size: 13 residues. Germline V gives CDR1 SSHAT, CDR2 FNYEAQ (reference sequence). In nucleotides, the CDR3 is TGTGCTAGCAGTGAGGGGGGTGGGCGGACCCAGTACTTC. It is translated as CASSEGGGRTQYF.

Concerning this clone itself: The same CDR3 can be traced to other DNA sequences in this sample. The chain couples TRBV18 to TRBJ1-5; D is possibly TRBD1 (5 bases). This CDR3 has 14 amino acids. In germline, CDR1 is KGHSH, CDR2 LQKENI. The V end lost 0 bases, the J end lost 2 bases, and 5 bases lay between the germline ends. The CDR3 sequence: CASSPPGGNQPQHF. CDR3 bases: TGTGCCAGCTCACCACCGGGGGGCAATCAGCCCCAGCATTTT.

A note on this clone: Distinct nucleotide sequences in the sample also encode this CDR3. This chain uses TRBV4-1 with TRBJ1-6; D call uncertain. From germline, CDR1 is MGHRA and CDR2 YSYEKL. This CDR3 spans 15 amino acids. V lost 1 base to trimming and J lost 0 bases, with 4 bases between them. The CDR3 spells CASSQGSSYNSPLHF. The CDR3 coding sequence is TGCGCCAGCAGCCAAGGAAGCTCCTATAATTCACCCCTCCACTTT.

CDR3: CASSLVGGFGEWVNTEAFF. The CDR3 region has the DNA TGTGCCAGCAGCTTGGTGGGTGGGTTCGGGGAGTGGGTGAACACTGAAGCTTTCTTT. The chain couples TRBV5-6 to TRBJ1-1; D not certain. Deletions cut 0 bases from V and 0 bases from J, with 21 bases between. CDR1 and CDR2 (germline): SGHDT, YYEEEE. The CDR3 has 19 amino acids. The variable domain in full, completed from reference TRBV5-6 and TRBJ1-1, reads DAGVTQSPTHLIKTRGQQVTLRCSPKSGHDTVSWYQQALGQGPQFIFQYYEEEERQRGNFPDRFSGHQFPNYSSELNVNALLLGDSALYLCASSLVGGFGEWVNTEAFFGQGTRLTVV.

This chain connects TRBV12-5 to TRBJ2-3; TRBD2 agrees at 8 bases. V shed 11 bases and J 6 bases; nucleotides not matched to a gene: 10. Germline V gene lookup returns CDR1 LGHNT and CDR2 FRNRAP. The CDR3 totals 13 residues. The CDR3 reads CASAAGARDTQYF. The DNA of the CDR3 is TGTGCTTCGGCAGCGGGAGCAAGGGATACGCAGTATTTT.

The J gene is TRBJ1-6, the V gene TRBV19; no definite D call. The CDR3 consists of 17 residues. The V and J ends lost 4 bases and 0 bases respectively, with 13 bases between them. Germline CDR1 and CDR2: LNHDA and SQIVND (reference sequence). CDR3 DNA: TGTGCCAGTAGTACGAACCCCTCAAGCTCCTATAATTCACCCCTCCACTTT. Translated: CASSTNPSSSYNSPLHF.

The V and J genes are TRBV9 and TRBJ2-3, with D possibly being TRBD2 (5 bases). CDR1 is SGDLS, CDR2 YYNGEE, per germline. The V and J ends lost 0 bases and 4 bases respectively, with 12 bases between them. The CDR3 length is 15 residues. CDR3 nucleotides: TGTGCCAGCAGCGTAGGTGGGCTAGCTTCAGATACGCAGTATTTT. As protein: CASSVGGLASDTQYF.

The rearrangement links TRBV5-1 to TRBJ1-1; 8 positions match TRBD1. V was clipped by 4 bases and J by 4 bases; unmatched bases: 9. CDR1 and CDR2 (germline): SGHRS, YFSETQ. The CDR3 contains 15 residues. The CDR3 DNA reads TGCGCCAGCAGCACTCAAGGACAGGGTCGCACTGAAGCTTTCTTT. Residues: CASSTQGQGRTEAFF.

This clone occurred once. The chain has TRBV28 and TRBJ2-3, with 8 bases lining up with TRBD1. Looked up from germline, CDR1 is MDHEN and CDR2 is SYDVKM. The CDR3 extends over 15 amino acids. The V and J ends lost 1 base and 4 bases, in that order; junction bases with no gene match: 4. The CDR3 DNA follows: TGTGCCAGCAGTTTATTTGGACAGGGTGCAGATACGCAGTATTTT. Encoded protein: CASSLFGQGADTQYF.

This chain connects TRBV6-1 to TRBJ2-3; D gene unclear. Germline V gene lookup returns CDR1 MNHNS and CDR2 SASEGT. The CDR3 has 13 amino acids. The V gene lost 5 bases and the J gene lost 5 bases, with 11 bases spanning the gap. CDR3: CASSPQLRDTQYF. The DNA of the CDR3 is TGTGCCAGCAGTCCTCAGCTTAGAGATACGCAGTATTTT.

V gene TRBV5-4 combines with J gene TRBJ2-3, with TRBD2 matching over 7 bases. Trimming removed 4 bases from V and 0 bases from J; junction bases left unmatched: 5. Germline V gene data show CDR1 as SGHNT and CDR2 as YYREEE (reference sequence). The CDR3 consists of 15 residues. The CDR3 coding sequence is TGTGCCAGCAGCCGTCTAGCGGAGAGCACAGATACGCAGTATTTT. Translation gives CASSRLAESTDTQYF.

The chain links TRBV7-2 to TRBJ1-1, with 7 bases aligning to TRBD1. V dropped 7 bases and J dropped 0; count of bases not matched to a gene: 8. The length of the CDR3 is 15 residues. The germline CDR1 and CDR2 sequences are SGHTA and FQGNSA. CDR3 bases: TGTGCCAGCATTTCGAGGGGGCAGTTGAACACTGAAGCTTTCTTT. Translated, it gives CASISRGQLNTEAFF.

The rearrangement joins TRBV30 to TRBJ1-1; 10 bases match TRBD1. In germline, CDR1 is GTSNPN, CDR2 SVGIG (reference sequence). The CDR3 has 13 amino acids. The V segment lost 8 bases and the J segment 1 base; nucleotides outside the gene matches: 4. CDR3 residues: CARDRGANTEAFF. DNA of the CDR3: TGTGCCCGGGACAGGGGTGCGAACACTGAAGCTTTCTTT.

The V call is TRBV2, the J call TRBJ2-7; weak D call: TRBD2 (6 bases). Between the trimmed V and J ends, which lost 8 bases and 6 bases, there was a span of 17 bases. This CDR3 is built from 13 residues. Germline-derived CDR1 and CDR2 are SNHLY and FYNNEI. The CDR3 coding sequence is TGTGCCAGCGGGGGGTACCGTGGGAGCGAGCAGTACTTC. Translated: CASGGYRGSEQYF. The variable domain in full, completed from reference TRBV2 and TRBJ2-7, reads EPEVTQTPSHQVTQMGQEVILRCVPISNHLYFYWYRQILGQKVEFLVSFYNNEISEKSEIFDDQFSVERPDGSNFTLKIRSTKLEDSAMYFCASGGYRGSEQYFGPGTRLTVT.

CDR3: CASSFLGAYGYTF. Here the CDR3 DNA reads TGTGCCAGCAGCTTCCTGGGGGCGTATGGCTACACCTTC. The rearrangement uses TRBV5-4 and TRBJ1-2; a possible D gene is TRBD1 (6 bases). Trimming left V 2 bases short and J 5 bases short, with 10 bases between. The CDR3 consists of 13 residues. CDR1 SGHNT and CDR2 YYREEE come from the germline V gene (reference sequence).

This sequence joins TRBV7-6 and TRBJ2-1, with D perhaps matching TRBD1 (6 bases). CDR3 length: 14 residues. Trimming took off 1 base at V and 13 bases at J, with 17 bases between the two ends. Per germline, CDR1 SGHVS and CDR2 FNYEAQ. The DNA for the CDR3 is TGTGCCAGCAGCTTAGGGGGGACAACCTTAAACCAGTTCTTC. It codes for CASSLGGTTLNQFF.

This rearrangement joins TRBV4-3 to TRBJ2-1; D is perhaps TRBD2 (6 bases). Germline lookup yields CDR1 LGHNA and CDR2 YSLEER. Trimming pared 1 base from V and 0 bases from J, leaving 13 bases between. The CDR3 runs to 17 residues. CDR3 sequence (DNA): TGCGCCAGCAGCCAAGGGCCTAGCGCGAGCTCCTACAATGAGCAGTTCTTC. Its protein product is CASSQGPSASSYNEQFF.

The chain joins TRBV7-3 to TRBJ1-5; 7 bases align to TRBD1. V trimming: 1 base; J trimming: 6 bases; junction bases outside the gene matches: 12. The CDR3 has 17 residues. The germline V gene encodes CDR1 SGHTA and CDR2 FQGTGA. Here the CDR3 DNA reads TGTGCCAGCAGCTTAAGGGGCCCCACAGGGGTGGTTCAGCCCCAGCATTTT. This gives the protein CASSLRGPTGVVQPQHF.

The gene calls are TRBV27 and TRBJ1-2; 8 bases align to TRBD1. The CDR3 spans 14 residues. Germline V gene lookup returns CDR1 MNHEY and CDR2 SMNVEV (reference sequence). V lost 5 bases and J lost 7; bases outside the gene matches: 9. The CDR3, as DNA: TGTGCCAGCAGTCGACAGGGGTGGTTTGGTGGCTACACCTTC. Amino acid sequence: CASSRQGWFGGYTF.

The J gene is TRBJ1-1, the V gene TRBV5-1; D gene uncertain. CDR1 SGHRS and CDR2 YFSETQ come from the germline V gene. V lost 0 bases and J 7 bases, leaving 7 bases between the germline ends. CDR3 length: 12 residues. CDR3 sequence: CASSLGPGEAFF. CDR3 DNA sequence: TGCGCCAGCAGCTTGGGTCCAGGTGAAGCTTTCTTT.

The chain couples TRBV23-1 to TRBJ1-4; possibly TRBD1 for D (5 bases). TRBV23-1 is an ORF, and what it does is uncertain. The CDR3 has 14 residues. V shed 4 bases and J shed 0 bases, with 6 bases lying between them. CDR3 in amino acids: CASSPGATNEKLFF. The CDR3 DNA follows: TGCGCCAGCAGTCCGGGGGCAACTAATGAAAAACTGTTTTTT.

Of note for this clone: Within the sample, other DNA sequences also encode this same CDR3. The rearrangement links TRBV14 to TRBJ2-3; D is undetermined. The CDR3 is 13 amino acids. Per the germline V gene, CDR1 is SGHDN and CDR2 is FVKESK. V was cut by 0 bases and J by 3 bases, with 4 bases left in between. In DNA form, the CDR3 reads TGTGCCAGCAGCCAAGATCGTACAGATACGCAGTATTTT. Translating it yields CASSQDRTDTQYF.

V gene TRBV11-2 combines with J gene TRBJ2-7; no definite D call. This CDR3 is built from 13 residues. In germline, CDR1 is SGHAT, CDR2 FQNNGV. With 1 base removed from V and 6 bases from J, the gap between germline ends came to 10 bases. CDR3 DNA sequence: TGTGCCAGCAGCTTAGCATTCCAAAGCGAGCAGTACTTC. It encodes CASSLAFQSEQYF.